This passage covers 13 T cell receptor beta chains from one sample sequenced in a study of T cell repertoires in cytomegalovirus infection. TCRdb re-called the reads with MiXCR, one entry per CDR3 protein. This repertoire shows about 160,000 distinct CDR3 sequences, about 22% found once; its top ten account for around a quarter. The antigens of these receptors remain unknown. The sample here was CD8+ T cells from cultured PBMCs, taken from culture after CMV antigen stimulation. The source is a human donor in good health (CMV status not recorded). Some clones in this sample may be carry-over from other donors' samples.

J is TRBJ1-1 and V is TRBV29-1; D unclear. Germline CDR1 is SQVTM and CDR2 is ANQGSEA. The CDR3 covers 12 residues. V was shortened by 4 bases and J by 4 bases, with 10 bases between the two germline ends. DNA of the CDR3: TGCAGCGTTGGACCCATTGGCACTGAAGCTTTCTTT. Its translation is CSVGPIGTEAFF.

The V gene is TRBV7-2, the J gene TRBJ2-7; D is possibly TRBD1 (5 bases). The CDR3 runs to 16 residues. With 4 bases removed from V and 3 bases from J, the gap between germline ends came to 19 bases. Germline assignment: CDR1 SGHTA and CDR2 FQGNSA. CDR3 in DNA: TGTGCCAGCAGCTCTCGTTCCGGCAGGACATACTACGAGCAGTACTTC. Translated, it gives CASSSRSGRTYYEQYF.

J is TRBJ2-1 and V is TRBV7-8; TRBD2 agrees at 9 bases. J lost 6 bases, V lost 0 bases, and 12 bases had no gene match. The CDR3 is 18 residues long. Germline-derived CDR1 and CDR2 are SGHVS and FQNEAQ. CDR3 sequence (DNA): TGTGCCAGCAGCTTAGCCACGGGGGAGCGGGGGGACATCAATGAGCAGTTCTTC. Its protein product is CASSLATGERGDINEQFF.

The chain joins TRBV20-1 to TRBJ2-3; TRBD2 agrees at 11 bases. Germline assignment: CDR1 DFQATT and CDR2 SNEGSKA (reference sequence). The CDR3 sequence is 16 residues long. The trim removed 0 bases at V and 3 bases at J, leaving 5 bases unmatched. The CDR3 protein is CSARDGRTSGTDTQYF. The DNA for the CDR3 is TGCAGTGCTAGAGATGGGAGGACTAGCGGGACAGATACGCAGTATTTT.

The chain recombines TRBV7-8 with TRBJ2-3; 13 bases are shared with TRBD2. After removal of 3 bases from V and 6 bases from J, the junction contained 3 bases not matched to a gene. CDR1 and CDR2 (germline): SGHVS, FQNEAQ. The CDR3 consists of 15 residues. The CDR3 sequence: CASSLTSGGLDTQYF. The CDR3 DNA reads as TGTGCCAGCAGCTTGACTAGCGGGGGGTTGGATACGCAGTATTTT. Using reference TRBV7-8 and TRBJ2-3 for the parts outside the CDR3, the full variable domain is GAGVSQSPRYKVAKRGQDVALRCDPISGHVSLFWYQQALGQGPEFLTYFQNEAQLDKSGLPSDRFFAERPEGSVSTLKIQRTQQEDSAVYLCASSLTSGGLDTQYFGPGTRLTVL.

J is TRBJ2-1 and V is TRBV7-2; D uncertain. Germline-derived CDR1 and CDR2 are SGHTA and FQGNSA. The germline V and J ends were trimmed by 1 base and 9 bases, with 16 bases remaining between them. The CDR3 spans 15 residues. The chain's CDR3 is CASSLVARRLGEQFF. DNA for the CDR3: TGTGCCAGCAGCTTAGTCGCGCGGCGGCTGGGTGAGCAGTTCTTC.

The CDR3 DNA is TGTGCCAGCAGCCGAGGACATATGAACACTGAAGCTTTCTTT. The encoded protein is CASSRGHMNTEAFF. The genes are TRBV7-2 and TRBJ1-1, with a weak D call TRBD1 (5 bases). V shed 5 bases and J shed 0 bases, with 10 bases lying between them. Germline V gene data show CDR1 as SGHTA and CDR2 as FQGNSA. This CDR3 spans 14 amino acids. Supplemented by reference TRBV7-2 and TRBJ1-1, the full variable domain reads GAGVSQSPSNKVTEKGKDVELRCDPISGHTALYWYRQSLGQGLEFLIYFQGNSAPDKSGLPSDRFSAERTGGSVSTLTIQRTQQEDSAVYLCASSRGHMNTEAFFGQGTRLTVV.

This clonotype showed up just a few times. The chain has TRBV12-3 or TRBV12-4 and TRBJ2-6; unclear D gene. Trimming took off 2 bases at V and 0 bases at J, with 11 bases between the two ends. The CDR3 length is 17 residues. CDR3 nucleotide sequence: TGTGCCAGCAGTTTAAGTTGGACCGGCTCTGGGGCCAACGTCCTGACTTTC. As protein: CASSLSWTGSGANVLTF.

The rearrangement joins TRBV5-5 to TRBJ2-7; D gene ambiguous. CDR3 length: 15 amino acids. The germline gives CDR1 SGHKS, CDR2 YYEKEE (reference sequence). The ends were cut back, 2 bases at V and 0 bases at J, with 12 bases in the middle. The CDR3 loop reads CASSFGVPYSYEQYF. The CDR3, as DNA: TGTGCCAGCAGCTTTGGGGTCCCGTACTCCTACGAGCAGTACTTC.

The chain is built from TRBV7-2 and TRBJ2-6; a possible D gene is TRBD2 (5 bases). The ends were cut back, 1 base at V and 2 bases at J, with 9 bases in the middle. The CDR3 spans 16 residues. Germline V CDR1 and CDR2: SGHTA, FQGNSA. The CDR3 nucleotides are TGTGCCAGCAGCTTAGGGAGGTCAACTGGGGCCAACGTCCTGACTTTC. It encodes CASSLGRSTGANVLTF.

The sample holds a few counts of this clonotype. The chain uses TRBV10-3 and TRBJ2-7; D unclear. V dropped 3 bases and J dropped 2 bases, with 17 bases sitting between them. CDR3 size: 16 residues. The germline V gene encodes CDR1 ENHRY and CDR2 SYGVKD. In DNA, the CDR3 is TGTGCCATCAGTGAAACCCCGAAGACGGAAACCTACGAGCAGTACTTC. Translating gives CAISETPKTETYEQYF.

The CDR3 DNA reads TGTGCCAGCAGCCAAGAGTCGAGCGGGGGGGCAGATACGCAGTATTTT. It specifies CASSQESSGGADTQYF. The chain joins TRBV4-2 to TRBJ2-3, with 10 bases fitting TRBD2. The CDR3 extends over 16 amino acids. Germline V gives CDR1 LGHNA, CDR2 YNFKEQ. Trimming at V came to 0 bases and at J to 4 bases, leaving 4 bases not matched to a gene.

The rearrangement links TRBV15 to TRBJ1-2; no clear D. V was shortened by 3 bases and J by 6 bases, with 8 bases between the two germline ends. The CDR3 runs to 12 residues. Germline V gene sequence: CDR1 LNHNV, CDR2 YYDKDF (reference sequence). The CDR3 loop reads CATSRPSDGYTF. The CDR3, as DNA: TGTGCCACCAGCAGGCCATCAGATGGCTACACCTTC. Using reference TRBV15 and TRBJ1-2 for the parts outside the CDR3, the full variable domain is DAMVIQNPRYQVTQFGKPVTLSCSQTLNHNVMYWYQQKSSQAPKLLFHYYDKDFNNEADTPDNFQSRRPNTSFCFLDIRSPGLGDTAMYLCATSRPSDGYTFGSGTRLTVV.